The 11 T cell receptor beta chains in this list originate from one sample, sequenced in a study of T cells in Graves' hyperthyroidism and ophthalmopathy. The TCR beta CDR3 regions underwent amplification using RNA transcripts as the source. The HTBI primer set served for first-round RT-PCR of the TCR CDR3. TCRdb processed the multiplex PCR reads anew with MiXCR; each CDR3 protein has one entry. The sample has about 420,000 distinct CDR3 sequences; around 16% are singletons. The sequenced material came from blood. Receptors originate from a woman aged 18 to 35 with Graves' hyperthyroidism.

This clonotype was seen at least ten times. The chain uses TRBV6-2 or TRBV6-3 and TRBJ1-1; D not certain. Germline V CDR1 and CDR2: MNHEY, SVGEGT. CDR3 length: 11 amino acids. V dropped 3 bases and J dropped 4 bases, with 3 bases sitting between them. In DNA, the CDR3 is TGTGCCAGCAGTTATGCCACTGAAGCTTTCTTT. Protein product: CASSYATEAFF.

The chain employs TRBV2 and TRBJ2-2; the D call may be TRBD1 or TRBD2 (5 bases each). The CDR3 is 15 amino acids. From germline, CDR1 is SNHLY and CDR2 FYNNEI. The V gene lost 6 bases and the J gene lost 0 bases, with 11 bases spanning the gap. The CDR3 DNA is TGTGCCAGCAGAAGGGGACGTACGAACACCGGGGAGCTGTTTTTT. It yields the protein CASRRGRTNTGELFF. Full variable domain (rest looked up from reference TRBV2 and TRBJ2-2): EPEVTQTPSHQVTQMGQEVILRCVPISNHLYFYWYRQILGQKVEFLVSFYNNEISEKSEIFDDQFSVERPDGSNFTLKIRSTKLEDSAMYFCASRRGRTNTGELFFGEGSRLTVL.

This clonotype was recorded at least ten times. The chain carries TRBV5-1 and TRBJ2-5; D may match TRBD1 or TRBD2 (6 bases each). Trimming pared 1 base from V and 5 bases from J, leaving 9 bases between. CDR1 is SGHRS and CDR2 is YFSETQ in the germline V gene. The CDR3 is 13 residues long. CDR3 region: CASSLPGAETQYF. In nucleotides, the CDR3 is TGCGCCAGCAGCTTGCCGGGGGCGGAGACCCAGTACTTC. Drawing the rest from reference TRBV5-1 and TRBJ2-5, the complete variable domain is KAGVTQTPRYLIKTRGQQVTLSCSPISGHRSVSWYQQTPGQGLQFLFEYFSETQRNKGNFPGRFSGRQFSNSRSEMNVSTLELGDSALYLCASSLPGAETQYFGPGTRLLVL.

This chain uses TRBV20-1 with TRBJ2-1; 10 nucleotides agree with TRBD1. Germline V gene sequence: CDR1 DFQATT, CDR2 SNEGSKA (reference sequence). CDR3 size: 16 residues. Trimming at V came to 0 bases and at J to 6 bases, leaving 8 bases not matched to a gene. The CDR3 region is CSAREPGTGDFNEQFF. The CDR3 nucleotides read TGCAGTGCTAGAGAGCCCGGGACAGGGGATTTCAATGAGCAGTTCTTC.

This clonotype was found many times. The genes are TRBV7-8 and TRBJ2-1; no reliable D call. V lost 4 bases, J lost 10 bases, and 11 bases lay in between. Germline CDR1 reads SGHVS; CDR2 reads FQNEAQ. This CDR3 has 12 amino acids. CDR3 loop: CASSSLGEEQFF. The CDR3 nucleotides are TGTGCCAGCAGCTCTTTGGGTGAAGAGCAGTTCTTC.

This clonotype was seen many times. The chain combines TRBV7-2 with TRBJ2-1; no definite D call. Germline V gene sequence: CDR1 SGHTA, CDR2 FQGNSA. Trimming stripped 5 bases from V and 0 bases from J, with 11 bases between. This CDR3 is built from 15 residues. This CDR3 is CASSVQSSSYNEQFF. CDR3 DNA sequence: TGTGCCAGCAGCGTTCAGTCGAGCTCCTACAATGAGCAGTTCTTC.

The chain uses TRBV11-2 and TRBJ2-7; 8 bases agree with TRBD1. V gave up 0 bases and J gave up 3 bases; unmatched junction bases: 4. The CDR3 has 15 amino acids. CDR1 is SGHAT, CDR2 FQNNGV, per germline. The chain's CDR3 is CASSLEGTGLYEQYF. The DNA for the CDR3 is TGTGCCAGCAGCTTAGAGGGGACAGGCCTCTACGAGCAGTACTTC.

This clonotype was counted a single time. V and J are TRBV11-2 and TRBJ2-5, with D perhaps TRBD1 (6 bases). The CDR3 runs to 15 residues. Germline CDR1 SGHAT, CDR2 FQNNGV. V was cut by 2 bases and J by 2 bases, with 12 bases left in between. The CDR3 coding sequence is TGTGCCAGCAGCTTAATACAGGGCCTACAAGAGACCCAGTACTTC. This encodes CASSLIQGLQETQYF.

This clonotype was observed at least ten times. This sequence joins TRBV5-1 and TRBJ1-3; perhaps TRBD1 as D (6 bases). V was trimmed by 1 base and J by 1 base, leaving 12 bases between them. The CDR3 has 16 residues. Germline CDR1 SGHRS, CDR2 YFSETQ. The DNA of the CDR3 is TGCGCCAGCAGCTTGTTCGCAGGGGCGTCTGGAAACACCATATATTTT. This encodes CASSLFAGASGNTIYF. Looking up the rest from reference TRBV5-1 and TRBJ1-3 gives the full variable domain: KAGVTQTPRYLIKTRGQQVTLSCSPISGHRSVSWYQQTPGQGLQFLFEYFSETQRNKGNFPGRFSGRQFSNSRSEMNVSTLELGDSALYLCASSLFAGASGNTIYFGEGSWLTVV.

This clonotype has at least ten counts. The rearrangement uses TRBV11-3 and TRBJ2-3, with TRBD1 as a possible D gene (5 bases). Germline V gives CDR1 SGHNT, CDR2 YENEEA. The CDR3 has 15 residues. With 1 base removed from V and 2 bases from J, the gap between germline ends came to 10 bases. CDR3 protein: CASSLVGPDTDTQYF. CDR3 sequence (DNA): TGTGCCAGCAGCTTAGTGGGGCCTGACACAGATACGCAGTATTTT. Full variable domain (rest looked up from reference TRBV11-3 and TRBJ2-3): EAGVVQSPRYKIIEKKQPVAFWCNPISGHNTLYWYLQNLGQGPELLIRYENEEAVDDSQLPKDRFSAERLKGVDSTLKIQPAELGDSAVYLCASSLVGPDTDTQYFGPGTRLTVL.

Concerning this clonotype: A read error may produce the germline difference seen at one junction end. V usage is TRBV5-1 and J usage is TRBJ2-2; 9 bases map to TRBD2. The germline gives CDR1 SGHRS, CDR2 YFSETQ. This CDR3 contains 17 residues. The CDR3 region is CASSLNPAGGPTGELFF. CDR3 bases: TGTGCCAGCAGCCTCAACCCAGCGGGGGGACCCACCGGGGAGCTGTTTTTT. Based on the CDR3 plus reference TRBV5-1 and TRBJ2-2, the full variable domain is KAGVTQTPRYLIKTRGQQVTLSCSPISGHRSVSWYQQTPGQGLQFLFEYFSETQRNKGNFPGRFSGRQFSNSRSEMNVSTLELGDSALYLCASSLNPAGGPTGELFFGEGSRLTVL.